Each of the 12 T cell receptor beta chains below was sequenced from the same sample in a study of cytomegalovirus exposure and HLA in healthy donors. PCR involved 60 Vbeta and 13 Jbeta primers. Profiled with immunoSEQ multiplex PCR; TCRdb holds only in-frame clones, not every one. The repertoire holds more than 150,000 clones, with around 84% as singletons. What was sequenced was PBMCs. These TCRs come from a girl between 2 and 10 years old in good health and CMV-seropositive.

Here the CDR3 DNA reads TGTGCCAGCAGCTTATCCGTTCCCTCCGAGCAGTACTTC. Its translation: CASSLSVPSEQYF. This chain uses TRBV13 with TRBJ2-7; D is unresolved. The CDR3 covers 13 residues. Germline V gene data show CDR1 as PRHDT and CDR2 as FYEKMQ (reference sequence). The germline V and J ends were trimmed by 2 bases and 6 bases, with 11 bases remaining between them.

The J gene is TRBJ2-7, the V gene TRBV30; D is unclear. Trimming pared 4 bases from V and 0 bases from J, leaving 10 bases between. CDR1 GTSNPN and CDR2 SVGIG come from the germline V gene (reference sequence). The CDR3 loop spans 13 amino acids. CDR3 loop: CAWTTLRSYEQYF. The CDR3 coding sequence is TGTGCCTGGACCACATTACGCTCCTACGAGCAGTACTTC.

The chain is built from TRBV27 and TRBJ2-7; D may be TRBD1 (6 bases). Germline CDR1 reads MNHEY; CDR2 reads SMNVEV (reference sequence). The V gene lost 4 bases and the J gene lost 4 bases, with 14 bases spanning the gap. This CDR3 spans 14 amino acids. CDR3 DNA sequence: TGTGCCAGCAGTTCCCCTATGAGGGGGTACGAGCAGTACTTC. This encodes CASSSPMRGYEQYF.

This chain joins TRBV2 and TRBJ1-5; D perhaps matches TRBD1 (5 bases). V shed 6 bases and J shed 4 bases, with 7 bases lying between them. Looked up from germline, CDR1 is SNHLY and CDR2 is FYNNEI. This CDR3 has 12 residues. The CDR3 spells CASRRGNQPQHF. The CDR3 coding sequence is TGTGCCAGCAGGCGGGGGAATCAGCCCCAGCATTTT. The whole variable domain, remainder taken from reference TRBV2 and TRBJ1-5, is EPEVTQTPSHQVTQMGQEVILRCVPISNHLYFYWYRQILGQKVEFLVSFYNNEISEKSEIFDDQFSVERPDGSNFTLKIRSTKLEDSAMYFCASRRGNQPQHFGDGTRLSIL.

This rearrangement joins TRBV28 to TRBJ1-1; D possibly corresponds to TRBD1 (5 bases). There are 13 residues in the CDR3. V was pared by 3 bases and J by 5 bases, with 10 bases between. The germline CDR1 and CDR2 sequences are MDHEN and SYDVKM. CDR3 region: CASSLPGRTEAFF. In DNA, the CDR3 is TGTGCCAGCAGTTTGCCAGGGAGGACTGAAGCTTTCTTT. Looking up the rest from reference TRBV28 and TRBJ1-1 gives the full variable domain: DVKVTQSSRYLVKRTGEKVFLECVQDMDHENMFWYRQDPGLGLRLIYFSYDVKMKEKGDIPEGYSVSREKKERFSLILESASTNQTSMYLCASSLPGRTEAFFGQGTRLTVV.

This rearrangement joins TRBV6-1 to TRBJ1-3, with 8 nucleotides matching TRBD1. Per the germline V gene, CDR1 is MNHNS and CDR2 is SASEGT. The V segment lost 6 bases and the J segment 4 bases; nucleotides outside the gene matches: 8. The CDR3 consists of 15 residues. CDR3 protein: CASRPGQGPGNTIYF. The CDR3 DNA reads as TGTGCCAGCAGGCCCGGACAGGGCCCGGGAAACACCATATATTTT.

The chain uses TRBV4-1 and TRBJ1-3; D unresolved. V lost 4 bases, J lost 3 bases, and 19 bases lay in between. Germline V gene data show CDR1 as MGHRA and CDR2 as YSYEKL. The CDR3 is 17 amino acids. CDR3 region: CASSPLSTEFNGNTIYF. As DNA, the CDR3 is TGCGCCAGCAGCCCTCTCAGTACGGAGTTTAATGGAAACACCATATATTTT.

This clone appeared a single time. CDR3 protein: CASSASREYNEQFF. The CDR3 nucleotides are TGTGCCAGCAGCGCCTCTCGGGAGTACAATGAGCAGTTCTTC. V gene TRBV9 combines with J gene TRBJ2-1; tentatively, D is TRBD2 (6 bases). The germline V and J ends were trimmed by 3 bases and 4 bases, with 11 bases remaining between them. CDR1 and CDR2 (germline): SGDLS, YYNGEE. The CDR3 is made up of 14 amino acids.

The chain carries TRBV11-2 and TRBJ1-1, with 7 bases aligning to TRBD1. CDR1 is SGHAT and CDR2 is FQNNGV in the germline V gene. V shed 5 bases and J 1 base; nucleotides not matched to a gene: 7. This CDR3 has 15 residues. The CDR3 nucleotides are TGTGCCAGCAGCGAACGACAGGGACAGAACACTGAAGCTTTCTTT. It specifies CASSERQGQNTEAFF.

The chain couples TRBV4-2 to TRBJ2-1, with 10 nucleotides matching TRBD2. Germline CDR1 is LGHNA and CDR2 is YNFKEQ. J lost 3 bases, V lost 4 bases, and 3 bases had no gene match. This CDR3 spans 15 amino acids. This chain's CDR3 is CASSLSSGGYNEQFF. The CDR3 DNA reads as TGTGCCAGCAGCCTTTCTAGCGGGGGCTACAATGAGCAGTTCTTC.

The chain uses TRBV6-1 and TRBJ2-7, with 7 bases fitting TRBD1. V lost 8 bases to trimming and J lost 5 bases; unmatched junction nucleotides: 9. CDR3 length equals 13 residues. The V gene's germline CDR1 is MNHNS and CDR2 SASEGT. The CDR3 region has the DNA TGTGCCAGCGGGCGCGACAGGGTACACGAGCAGTACTTC. It encodes CASGRDRVHEQYF.

Notes on this clone: With a much larger clone just one base away, this may be a read error. This chain uses TRBV6-1 with TRBJ2-3; possibly TRBD2 for D (5 bases). The CDR3 runs 14 residues. The V gene lost 1 base and the J gene lost 0 bases, with 5 bases spanning the gap. CDR1 is MNHNS, CDR2 SASEGT, per germline. The CDR3 protein is CASSEGTSTDTQYF. CDR3 DNA: TGTGCCAGCAGTGAAGGGACTAGCACAGATACGCAGTATTTT.